These 6 T cell receptor beta chains share one sample of origin, sequenced in a study of Graves' ophthalmopathy and Graves' hyperthyroidism. CDR3 regions of TCR beta were amplified from RNA transcripts. The authors performed first-round RT-PCR with HTBI primers and then a second-round multiplex PCR. TCRdb re-called the multiplex PCR reads through MiXCR, storing one row per CDR3 protein. The repertoire holds about 1.2 million distinct CDR3 sequences, with less than 45% as singletons. The sample comprised peripheral blood or thyroid tissue (not recorded which). These TCRs come from an adult man with Graves' hyperthyroidism.

The chain uses TRBV7-9 and TRBJ2-5; a weak D match, TRBD1 (6 bases). Germline values: CDR1 SEHNR, CDR2 FQNEAQ (reference sequence). The CDR3 length is 16 residues. V was clipped by 5 bases and J by 2 bases, with 18 bases between them. The DNA for the CDR3 is TGTGCCAGCAGCCAGGGGCCAGGGAGAGATCAAGAGACCCAGTACTTC. Translation: CASSQGPGRDQETQYF.

The rearrangement links TRBV12-3 or TRBV12-4 to TRBJ2-2; D is undetermined. There are 15 residues in the CDR3. Trimming shortened V by 5 bases and J by 2 bases, and 12 bases separated the two germline ends. The CDR3 nucleotides read TGTGCCAGCAGTCCCGTCGACTCCAACACCGGGGAGCTGTTTTTT. Its protein product is CASSPVDSNTGELFF.

This clonotype was counted at least ten times. The chain couples TRBV7-6 to TRBJ1-2; weak D call: TRBD1 (5 bases). Trimming removed 8 bases from V and 0 bases from J, with 13 bases in between. Germline CDR1 and CDR2: SGHVS and FNYEAQ. This CDR3 comprises 14 residues. The DNA of the CDR3 is TGTGCCAGCGCCCCGGACACAACTAACTATGGCTACACCTTC. The encoded protein is CASAPDTTNYGYTF.

In its sample, this clonotype was seen many times. This chain connects TRBV7-9 to TRBJ2-2, with a tentative D call TRBD2 (5 bases). The CDR3 has 15 residues. The germline V gene has CDR1 SEHNR and CDR2 FQNEAQ (reference sequence). V gave up 5 bases and J gave up 4 bases, with 14 bases separating them. This CDR3 reads CASSPSGFVTGELFF. The CDR3 DNA reads as TGTGCCAGCAGCCCCTCGGGATTCGTCACCGGGGAGCTGTTTTTT. Looking up the rest from reference TRBV7-9 and TRBJ2-2 gives the full variable domain: DTGVSQNPRHKITKRGQNVTFRCDPISEHNRLYWYRQTLGQGPEFLTYFQNEAQLEKSRLLSDRFSAERPKGSFSTLEIQRTEQGDSAMYLCASSPSGFVTGELFFGEGSRLTVL.

This clonotype was found once. The rearrangement links TRBV10-2 to TRBJ2-5, with D tentatively TRBD2 (5 bases). With 4 bases removed from V and 2 bases from J, the gap between germline ends came to 14 bases. Germline V lookup: CDR1 WSHSY, CDR2 SAAADI. The length of the CDR3 is 15 residues. As DNA, the CDR3 is TGCGCCAGCAGTGGTGAGGGCAGTCGACAAGAGACCCAGTACTTC. Residues: CASSGEGSRQETQYF.

The chain is built from TRBV10-3 and TRBJ2-5; tentatively, D is TRBD2 (9 bases). The J call may not be correct, given that the DNA end is closer to TRBJ2-7. The CDR3 runs to 15 residues. The germline gives CDR1 ENHRY, CDR2 SYGVKD. The CDR3: CAIRGTGSGRDEQYF. CDR3 DNA sequence: TGTGCCATCAGAGGGACAGGTAGCGGGAGAGACGAGCAGTACTTC.